The sequence of this T cell receptor (beta chain) was determined in a study of human T cells and chemical hapten exposure. On the study more broadly: Affected patients, primarily female, had alopecia areata, totalis or universalis.

Time point described: pre-sensitization, week 0. Regarding treatment: therapeutic diphenylcyclopropenone sensitization with weekly scalp DPC. Donors, patients with alopecia ranging from 18 to 70 years old and judged suitable for DPC, provided samples. This clonotype was detected a few times. TCRdb redid the calling of the RACE reads with MiXCR, one entry per CDR3 protein. The sample includes about 260,000 distinct CDR3 sequences, around 9.3% of them seen just once. CDR1 MNHNY and CDR2 SVGAGI come from the germline V gene (reference sequence). CDR3 length equals 15 residues. V was clipped by 6 bases and J by 0 bases; unmatched bases: 7.

This specimen consisted of whole blood, obtained in connection with sensitization to the hapten diphenylcyclopropenone (DPC). The gene calls are TRBV6-6 and TRBJ1-1; 7 nucleotides agree with TRBD1. This clonotype was obtained from a woman aged 40 to 50 with alopecia areata. Some clones in this sample may be carry-over from other donors' samples. CDR3: CASRNRGYMNTEAFF. CDR3 coding DNA: TGTGCCAGCAGGAACAGGGGATACATGAACACTGAAGCTTTCTTT.